The present T cell receptor (beta chain) was sequenced within a study of control samples from healthy donors and cancer patients. Repertoires were generated with immunoSEQ multiplex PCR, while TCRdb's copy carries only in-frame clones and drops some. The sample holds approximately 60,000 clones; approximately 90% are singletons and the top ten take around 0.91%. CDR3 length: 12 amino acids. CDR1 and CDR2 (germline): LGHDT, YNNKEL (reference sequence). V was clipped by 4 bases and J by 3 bases, with 7 bases between them. The specimen sequenced was PBMCs. This receptor was taken from a young man with colorectal cancer. The chain is built from TRBV3-1 (or the pseudogene TRBV3-2) and TRBJ2-7; maybe TRBD1 (6 bases). This chain's CDR3 is CASSLTGYEQYF. The CDR3 DNA reads as TGTGCCAGCAGCCTGACAGGCTACGAGCAGTACTTC.